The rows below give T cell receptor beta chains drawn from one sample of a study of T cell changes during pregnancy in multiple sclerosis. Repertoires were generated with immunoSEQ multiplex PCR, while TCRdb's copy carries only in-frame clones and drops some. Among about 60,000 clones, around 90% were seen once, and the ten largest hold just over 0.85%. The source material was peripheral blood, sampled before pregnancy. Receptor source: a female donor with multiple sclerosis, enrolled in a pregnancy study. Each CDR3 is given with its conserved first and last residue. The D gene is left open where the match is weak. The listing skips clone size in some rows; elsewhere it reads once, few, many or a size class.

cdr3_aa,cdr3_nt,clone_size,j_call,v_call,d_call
CASRITGNTEAFF,TGTGCCAGCAGGATAACAGGGAACACTGAAGCTTTCTTT,-,TRBJ1-1,TRBV7-9,-
CASSPGTGGAKNIQYF,TGTGCCAGCAGCCCCGGGACAGGGGGAGCCAAAAACATTCAGTACTTC,-,TRBJ2-4,TRBV7-3,TRBD1
CASSQSRSYGYTF,TGCGCCAGCAGTCAATCGAGGAGTTATGGCTACACCTTC,few,TRBJ1-2,TRBV23-1,-
CSVGGTNEKLFF,TGCAGCGTTGGCGGAACTAATGAAAAACTGTTTTTT,once,TRBJ1-4,TRBV29-1,-
CASSEGGYLELSGNTIYF,TGTGCCAGCAGTGAAGGGGGCTACTTGGAGCTCTCTGGAAACACCATATATTTT,-,TRBJ1-3,TRBV6-1,-
CASVRGNSPLHF,TGTGCCAGCGTACGGGGAAATTCACCCCTCCACTTT,once,TRBJ1-6,TRBV6-6,-
CASSYSGGDSPLHF,TGTGCCAGCAGTTACTCGGGGGGGGATTCACCCCTCCACTTT,-,TRBJ1-6,TRBV6-6,-
CASSWTGGNTGELFF,TGTGCCAGTAGTTGGACAGGGGGGAACACCGGGGAGCTGTTTTTT,-,TRBJ2-2,TRBV19,TRBD1
CASSLINSWPATEAFF,TGTGCCAGCAGCTTAATAAACAGTTGGCCAGCTACTGAAGCTTTCTTT,-,TRBJ1-1,TRBV11-2,-
CASSLTGQTLLSSYNSPLHF,TGCGCCAGCAGCTTGACGGGTCAGACTTTACTTAGCTCCTATAATTCACCCCTCCACTTT,-,TRBJ1-6,TRBV5-1,-
CSVALQGTPGREQYF,TGCAGCGTTGCCCTACAGGGGACCCCTGGGCGCGAGCAGTACTTC,-,TRBJ2-7,TRBV29-1,TRBD1
CASSSPSGPNTQYF,TGTGCCAGCAGCTCCCCTAGCGGACCCAATACGCAGTATTTT,-,TRBJ2-3,TRBV5-4,TRBD2
CASTLGDSRTEAFF,TGTGCCAGCACCCTGGGGGACAGCCGAACTGAAGCTTTCTTT,-,TRBJ1-1,TRBV7-9,TRBD1
CASSEGGGKTQYF,TGTGCCAGCAGTGAGGGCGGGGGGAAGACCCAGTACTTC,-,TRBJ2-5,TRBV6-4,TRBD2
CASSLRTSGTTYEQYF,TGTGCCAGCAGCTTAAGAACTAGCGGAACGACCTACGAGCAGTACTTC,-,TRBJ2-7,TRBV7-2,TRBD2
CASSRSKDTQYF,TGTGCCAGTAGTAGGAGCAAGGATACGCAGTATTTT,-,TRBJ2-3,TRBV19,-
CASSYGRGQGGSPLHF,TGTGCCAGCAGTTACGGGCGGGGACAGGGAGGTTCACCCCTCCACTTT,-,TRBJ1-6,TRBV6-5,TRBD1
CASSYSNGVSEQYF,TGTGCCAGCAGTTACTCGAACGGGGTCTCCGAGCAGTACTTC,once,TRBJ2-7,TRBV6-5,-
CSVVGGRDRGFDEQYF,TGCAGCGTTGTGGGCGGCCGAGACAGGGGTTTCGACGAGCAGTACTTC,once,TRBJ2-7,TRBV29-1,TRBD1
CASTIKRGAPDTQYF,TGTGCCAGCACAATCAAGCGGGGGGCCCCAGATACGCAGTATTTT,-,TRBJ2-3,TRBV6-5,TRBD2
CASSLPGMDGYTF,TGTGCCAGCAGTTTGCCAGGGATGGATGGCTACACCTTC,-,TRBJ1-2,TRBV6-6,-
CASSPFSGGADTQYF,TGTGCCAGCAGCCCCTTCAGCGGGGGCGCAGATACGCAGTATTTT,-,TRBJ2-3,TRBV5-4,TRBD2
CASSRTAQGISSTDTQYF,TGTGCCAGTAGTCGTACGGCCCAGGGAATCTCTAGCACAGATACGCAGTATTTT,-,TRBJ2-3,TRBV19,-
CASSYPQGVGNEKLFF,TGTGCCAGCAGTTACCCTCAGGGGGTGGGTAATGAAAAACTGTTTTTT,-,TRBJ1-4,TRBV6-6,TRBD1
CASSQTVGGSPLHF,TGTGCCAGCAGTCAGACAGTAGGGGGCTCACCCCTCCACTTT,-,TRBJ1-6,TRBV7-9,TRBD1
CAISERGVKGDGYTF,TGTGCCATCAGTGAGCGGGGTGTTAAGGGGGATGGCTACACCTTC,-,TRBJ1-2,TRBV10-3,-
CASSTGGWADTQYF,TGTGCCAGCAGCACGGGGGGGTGGGCAGATACGCAGTATTTT,-,TRBJ2-3,TRBV5-5,TRBD2
CASSVDGGPNYGYTF,TGTGCCAGCAGCGTAGACGGTGGGCCTAACTATGGCTACACCTTC,once,TRBJ1-2,TRBV9,-
CASSLGTRGLDIQYF,TGTGCCAGCAGCTTGGGGACTAGAGGTCTAGACATTCAGTACTTC,-,TRBJ2-4,TRBV5-6,TRBD2
CASRSTGAAYNEQFF,TGTGCCAGTAGATCTACAGGGGCGGCCTACAATGAGCAGTTCTTC,-,TRBJ2-1,TRBV19,TRBD1
CASEWGTGDPDTQYF,TGCGCCAGCGAATGGGGGACAGGAGATCCAGATACGCAGTATTTT,-,TRBJ2-3,TRBV5-1,TRBD1
CASSHLTSGAYEQYF,TGTGCCAGCAGCCACCTGACTAGCGGGGCCTACGAGCAGTACTTC,-,TRBJ2-7,TRBV7-2,TRBD2
CASSGEMTGSYVYTF,TGTGCCAGCAGTGGCGAAATGACAGGTTCATATGTCTACACCTTC,-,TRBJ1-2,TRBV6-6,-
CASSFSLLQGIYGYTF,TGTGCCAGCAGTTTCTCACTATTACAGGGTATCTATGGCTACACCTTC,-,TRBJ1-2,TRBV5-5,-
CASSVREGDSGNTIYF,TGTGCCAGCAGCGTCAGAGAAGGGGACTCTGGAAACACCATATATTTT,-,TRBJ1-3,TRBV7-2,-